The rows below give T cell receptor beta chains drawn from one sample of a study of CD8 T cells in Susac syndrome. Via MiXCR, TCRdb re-called the immunoSEQ multiplex PCR reads, giving one row per CDR3 protein. Among around 110,000 distinct CDR3 sequences listed, over 90% were seen once. The source material was CD4+ T cells from PBMCs. The receptors were gathered from a human donor with Susac syndrome. CDR3s include the opening cysteine and the closing phenylalanine or tryptophan.

j_gene | v_gene | CDR3aa
TRBJ1-2 | TRBV6-5 | CASSSRTVEGYTF
TRBJ2-1 | TRBV24-1 | CATSKPRTGTDEQFF
TRBJ1-1 | TRBV7-2 | CASSLGPMNTEAFF
TRBJ1-1 | TRBV2 | CASRGELDTEAFF
TRBJ1-2 | TRBV30 | CASDRGRVGGYTF
TRBJ1-2 | TRBV30 | CAWNQGHEYGYTF
TRBJ2-1 | TRBV5-1 | CASSASGSNNEQFF
TRBJ1-2 | TRBV20-1 | CSARDPVQGESGYTF
TRBJ1-2 | TRBV15 | CATSRDGDRGPYGYTF
TRBJ2-7 | TRBV7-9 | CASSLVRRASYEQYF
TRBJ1-1 | TRBV29-1 | CSVRQGLNTEAFF
TRBJ1-5 | TRBV12-3/TRBV12-4 | CASSAGSNQPQHF
TRBJ1-2 | TRBV28 | CASTTFGGVGNYGYTF
TRBJ2-2 | TRBV2 | CASGLWGRGELFF
TRBJ2-1 | TRBV4-1 | CASSQARTSGRGDEQFF
TRBJ2-5 | TRBV20-1 | CSASAQETQYF
TRBJ1-3 | TRBV20-1 | CSATVVSGNTIYF
TRBJ1-5 | TRBV20-1 | CSAERGGGNQPQHF
TRBJ2-1 | TRBV28 | CASSPEQGSYNEQFF
TRBJ1-2 | TRBV29-1 | CSVADREGNGYTF
TRBJ2-5 | TRBV10-3 | CAISARGEETQYF
TRBJ2-6 | TRBV5-1 | CASSLQGFGANVLTF
TRBJ1-2 | TRBV20-1 | CSARIPGQRRYGYTF
TRBJ2-3 | TRBV7-2 | CASAVQAGAGTDTQYF
TRBJ1-2 | TRBV6-1 | CASRVGVGRQNYGYTF
TRBJ2-5 | TRBV12-3/TRBV12-4 | CASSLLRPGTGGGFETQYF
TRBJ2-3 | TRBV2 | CASSETSGASTDTQYF
TRBJ2-2 | TRBV4-3 | CASSQDGSGALGGELFF
TRBJ2-5 | TRBV20-1 | CSATSGQARSQTQYF
TRBJ2-1 | TRBV14 | CASSPIRDFSYNEQFF